This T cell receptor (beta chain) was identified in a study of vaccination and CD4 T cells after COVID-19. For the study at large: Convalescent cases comprised fewer than ten mild and one severe, all SARS-CoV-2 positive by nasal swab PCR. The authors exposed cells to overlapping spike peptides derived from SARS-CoV-2, HCoV-NL63, HCoV-OC43 and HCoV-229E.

With regard to this clonotype: Its antigen is currently unknown.

Treatment of the sample: roughly ten-day PBMC culture with coronavirus spike peptide pools or control peptides (ViraFEST assay). Expansion of antigen-specific T cells with peptide pools by ViraFEST preceded sequencing of TCRs. At the Johns Hopkins FTIC core, DNA taken from cultured CD4+ T cells was sequenced by way of the Oncomine TCR Beta short-read assay. MiXCR, run by TCRdb on the PCR reads, gives a single entry per CDR3 protein. This sample has about 20,000 distinct CDR3 sequences, with around 60% found just once. CDR1 is DFQATT, CDR2 SNEGSKA, per germline (reference sequence). Deletions cut 6 bases from V and 0 bases from J, with 12 bases between. The CDR3 covers 13 residues.

The sequences come from CD4+ T cells from blood, cultured in vitro, collected before SARS-CoV-2 vaccination. The receptor was isolated from a human donor who had recovered from COVID-19. The genes are TRBV20-1 and TRBJ2-7; D perhaps matches TRBD1 (6 bases). The DNA for the CDR3 is TGCAGTGCGGAGGAGACAGGCTCCTACGAGCAGTACTTC. Translating gives CSAEETGSYEQYF.